A selection of T cell receptor beta chains follows, all from one sample in a study of shared clonotypes between healthy human individuals. Generated by immunoSEQ multiplex PCR, the TCRdb table keeps only in-frame clones and is missing some. The sample holds about 700,000 clones, 92% seen once. The specimen was naive CD8+ T cells sorted from blood. Receptor source: a man younger than 40 in good health. CDR3s include the opening cysteine and the closing phenylalanine or tryptophan. D genes are given only for firm matches. The size field is filled for only some rows; it gives once, few, many or a size class.

clone size	D gene	V gene	J gene	CDR3 protein	CDR3 DNA
NA	TRBD2	TRBV6-5	TRBJ2-7	CASSSGLAGSYEQYF	TGTGCCAGCAGCTCAGGACTAGCGGGCAGTTACGAGCAGTACTTC
NA	NA	TRBV14	TRBJ2-7	CASSPQGNPSYEQYF	TGTGCCAGCAGCCCGCAGGGGAACCCCTCGTACGAGCAGTACTTC
NA	NA	TRBV2	TRBJ1-5	CASSLARVGQPQHF	TGTGCCAGCAGTCTTGCCAGGGTAGGCCAGCCCCAGCATTTT
NA	NA	TRBV19	TRBJ2-5	CASSKGATVETQYF	TGTGCCAGTAGTAAAGGAGCCACGGTAGAGACCCAGTACTTC
few	TRBD1	TRBV4-3	TRBJ2-2	CASSQGDRRELFF	TGCGCCAGCAGCCAAGGGGACAGGCGGGAGCTGTTTTTT
few	NA	TRBV6-1	TRBJ2-7	CASSEYYEQYF	TGTGCCAGCAGTGAATACTACGAGCAGTACTTC
NA	NA	TRBV10-1	TRBJ2-7	CASGDISYEQYF	TGCGCCAGCGGGGACATCTCCTACGAGCAGTACTTC
NA	NA	TRBV7-9	TRBJ1-1	CASRRANTEAFF	TGTGCCAGCAGACGGGCGAACACTGAAGCTTTCTTT
once	NA	TRBV27	TRBJ2-2	CASSLSGNTGELFF	TGTGCCAGCAGTTTGAGCGGGAACACCGGGGAGCTGTTTTTT
NA	NA	TRBV9	TRBJ1-1	CASSVGGLTEAFF	TGTGCCAGCAGCGTAGGAGGGTTAACTGAAGCTTTCTTT
NA	NA	TRBV2	TRBJ2-3	CASVSGKDTDTQYF	TGTGCCAGCGTTAGCGGTAAAGACACAGATACGCAGTATTTT
NA	TRBD1	TRBV7-9	TRBJ2-1	CASSLDTGVDEQFF	TGTGCCAGCAGCTTAGATACAGGGGTGGATGAGCAGTTCTTC
NA	NA	TRBV5-6	TRBJ2-5	CASSLLGLQETQYF	TGTGCCAGCAGCTTGTTGGGACTTCAAGAGACCCAGTACTTC
NA	NA	TRBV7-2	TRBJ2-1	CASSLDVGGYSYNEQFF	TGTGCCAGCAGCTTAGATGTCGGGGGATACTCCTACAATGAGCAGTTCTTC
NA	TRBD2	TRBV19	TRBJ2-7	CASSAGTSAVYEQYF	TGTGCCAGTAGTGCCGGGACTAGCGCTGTATACGAGCAGTACTTC
NA	TRBD2	TRBV27	TRBJ2-2	CASSFSAGENTGELFF	TGTGCCAGCAGTTTTTCGGCGGGAGAGAACACCGGGGAGCTGTTTTTT
NA	NA	TRBV7-6	TRBJ2-7	CASSQGRIYEQYF	TGTGCCAGCAGCCAGGGACGGATCTACGAGCAGTACTTC
NA	NA	TRBV28	TRBJ1-5	CASSLAGGFQPQHF	TGTGCCAGCAGTTTAGCGGGGGGCTTTCAGCCCCAGCATTTT
NA	TRBD1	TRBV13	TRBJ2-5	CASSGPRTGGNSLETQYF	TGTGCCAGCAGCGGCCCCCGGACAGGGGGCAACTCGTTGGAGACCCAGTACTTC
once	TRBD1	TRBV5-6	TRBJ1-2	CASSHTGGEYIDGYTF	TGTGCCAGCAGCCACACAGGGGGCGAGTATATTGATGGCTACACCTTC
NA	NA	TRBV21-1	TRBJ1-4	CASVTSQGTLTVNEKLFF	TGTGCCAGCGTAACTTCACAGGGGACCCTAACAGTTAATGAAAAACTGTTTTTT
NA	TRBD1	TRBV14	TRBJ2-7	CASSATLKIGTGYYEQYF	TGTGCCAGCAGCGCCACACTCAAGATCGGGACAGGGTACTACGAGCAGTACTTC
NA	NA	TRBV7-6	TRBJ2-1	CASSLEVGNNEQFF	TGTGCCAGCAGCTTAGAGGTCGGAAACAATGAGCAGTTCTTC
NA	TRBD1	TRBV23-1	TRBJ2-3	CASSQLATGADTQYF	TGCGCCAGCAGTCAATTAGCGACAGGGGCAGATACGCAGTATTTT
NA	NA	TRBV6-1	TRBJ2-7	CASRPGAIYEQYF	TGTGCCAGCAGACCCGGGGCGATTTACGAGCAGTACTTC
NA	NA	TRBV5-6	TRBJ2-7	CASSRTERVRYEQYF	TGTGCCAGCAGCCGGACAGAGAGAGTTCGCTACGAGCAGTACTTC
few	TRBD1	TRBV9	TRBJ1-5	CASSAGTGADQPQHF	TGTGCCAGCAGTGCCGGGACAGGGGCGGATCAGCCCCAGCATTTT
NA	NA	TRBV29-1	TRBJ2-7	CSVEDARSVEQYF	TGCAGCGTTGAAGATGCTAGGTCGGTCGAGCAGTACTTC
NA	NA	TRBV7-9	TRBJ1-2	CASSLLDGTQNYGYTF	TGTGCCAGCAGCTTACTGGACGGAACACAGAACTATGGCTACACCTTC
NA	TRBD2	TRBV6-6	TRBJ2-4	CASSSVTSFAKNIQYF	TGTGCCAGCAGTTCCGTGACTAGCTTCGCCAAAAACATTCAGTACTTC
NA	NA	TRBV5-6	TRBJ2-7	CASSLAGSGYEQYF	TGTGCCAGCAGCTTGGCAGGGAGCGGGTACGAGCAGTACTTC
NA	NA	TRBV2	TRBJ2-2	CASSEIGSVNTGELFF	TGTGCCAGCAGTGAAATTGGGAGCGTGAACACCGGGGAGCTGTTTTTT
NA	TRBD1	TRBV7-9	TRBJ1-1	CASSNWTGPEAFF	TGTGCCAGCAGCAATTGGACAGGGCCTGAAGCTTTCTTT
NA	NA	TRBV27	TRBJ2-7	CASSLAQGSYEQYF	TGTGCCAGCAGTTTAGCCCAGGGTTCCTACGAGCAGTACTTC
NA	NA	TRBV7-9	TRBJ2-7	CASSPGRNEQYF	TGTGCCAGCAGCCCCGGGAGAAACGAGCAGTACTTC
NA	TRBD1	TRBV6-1	TRBJ2-7	CASSLRTGYEQYF	TGTGCCAGCAGTCTGCGGACAGGGTACGAGCAGTACTTC
NA	NA	TRBV4-3	TRBJ1-4	CASSQGWEEGEKLFF	TGCGCCAGCAGCCAAGGGTGGGAGGAAGGAGAAAAACTGTTTTTT
NA	TRBD2	TRBV5-1	TRBJ2-7	CASSLDGLAGDGREQYF	TGCGCCAGCAGCTTGGACGGACTAGCGGGAGATGGGCGCGAGCAGTACTTC
NA	NA	TRBV30	TRBJ2-3	CASSFLGGAWADTQYF	TGTGCCTCATCCTTCCTCGGAGGGGCATGGGCAGATACGCAGTATTTT
NA	TRBD2	TRBV7-9	TRBJ2-5	CASSPSGGESAAQYF	TGTGCCAGCAGCCCTAGCGGGGGAGAATCCGCGGCCCAGTACTTC
NA	NA	TRBV4-1	TRBJ1-3	CASSQEHQASSGNTIYF	TGCGCCAGCAGCCAAGAACACCAGGCTAGCTCTGGAAACACCATATATTTT
NA	TRBD2	TRBV30	TRBJ2-3	CAWTSSGPTDTQYF	TGTGCCTGGACCTCTAGCGGACCCACAGATACGCAGTATTTT
once	NA	TRBV9	TRBJ2-5	CASSVEWRSAPGDQETQYF	TGTGCCAGCAGCGTAGAATGGAGGTCGGCTCCCGGAGATCAAGAGACCCAGTACTTC
NA	NA	TRBV4-1	TRBJ2-1	CASSQDRVSQSYNEQFF	TGCGCCAGCAGCCAAGATCGAGTCTCACAATCCTACAATGAGCAGTTCTTC
NA	NA	TRBV19	TRBJ2-1	CASSPGGLGYNEQFF	TGTGCCAGTAGCCCTGGGGGTTTGGGTTACAATGAGCAGTTCTTC